Listed below are T cell receptor beta chains from one sample, sequenced in a study of shared clonotypes between healthy human individuals. The repertoire was sequenced with immunoSEQ multiplex PCR; TCRdb's copy has only in-frame clones and lacks some. The sample yields more than 900,000 clones, around 78% seen once. The material sequenced was memory CD4+ T cells from PBMCs. These receptors all stem from a man between 18 and 29 years old in good health. Some clones in this sample may be carry-over from other donors' samples. CDR3s include the opening cysteine and the closing phenylalanine or tryptophan. The D gene is left open where the match is weak. Clone size is not always given. Where it is, it says once, few, many or a class for expanded clones.

v_gene,abundance,j_gene,d_gene,CDR3aa,CDR3nt
TRBV2,.,TRBJ2-5,.,CASSGGQARGQETQYF,TGTGCCAGCAGTGGGGGCCAGGCTAGGGGTCAAGAGACCCAGTACTTC
TRBV7-2,many,TRBJ1-5,.,CASSLARMEGPSNQPQHF,TGTGCCAGCAGCTTAGCGCGGATGGAGGGCCCAAGCAATCAGCCCCAGCATTTT
TRBV5-1,.,TRBJ2-7,.,CASSLDGRHEQYF,TGCGCCAGCAGCTTGGATGGGCGCCACGAGCAGTACTTC
TRBV7-9,.,TRBJ2-2,TRBD1,CASSPGTGFSGELFF,TGTGCCAGCAGCCCGGGGACAGGGTTCTCAGGGGAGCTGTTTTTT
TRBV18,.,TRBJ1-1,TRBD1,CASSVGQGLVEAFF,TGTGCCAGCTCGGTAGGACAGGGGCTGGTTGAAGCTTTCTTT
TRBV27,once,TRBJ2-5,.,CASSLSRQIQETQYF,TGTGCCAGCAGTTTATCAAGGCAGATACAAGAGACCCAGTACTTC
TRBV6-4,few,TRBJ1-5,.,CASRVLWPQHF,TGTGCCAGCAGAGTACTATGGCCCCAGCATTTT
TRBV28,once,TRBJ1-3,TRBD1,CASSLGDRGLGNTIYF,TGTGCCAGCAGTTTAGGGGACAGGGGGCTCGGAAACACCATATATTTT
TRBV6-5,.,TRBJ2-7,.,CASSQPGTVTYEQYF,TGTGCCAGCAGTCAACCCGGGACTGTAACCTACGAGCAGTACTTC
TRBV7-9,.,TRBJ1-1,.,CASSLGSWENTEAFF,TGTGCCAGCAGCTTAGGGTCGTGGGAAAACACTGAAGCTTTCTTT
TRBV5-1,few,TRBJ1-2,TRBD1,CASSITGTDTGYTF,TGCGCCAGCAGCATCACCGGGACAGATACCGGCTACACCTTC
TRBV27,.,TRBJ2-7,.,CASSSTAGDSYEQYF,TGTGCCAGCAGTTCGACCGCAGGCGACTCCTACGAGCAGTACTTC
TRBV7-2,.,TRBJ2-3,TRBD2,CASSIAGVLDTQYF,TGTGCCAGCAGCATAGCGGGAGTTTTAGATACGCAGTATTTT
TRBV28,once,TRBJ2-3,.,CASSLDIGGTDTQYF,TGTGCCAGCAGTTTAGATATCGGGGGCACAGATACGCAGTATTTT
TRBV27,.,TRBJ2-7,TRBD2,CASSQREGPYEQYF,TGTGCCAGCAGCCAGCGGGAGGGCCCTTACGAGCAGTACTTC
TRBV29-1,.,TRBJ2-7,TRBD1,CSVVGGQGYYEQYF,TGCAGCGTTGTCGGCGGACAGGGCTACTACGAGCAGTACTTC
TRBV5-1,.,TRBJ2-6,.,CASSLFSSGANVLTF,TGCGCCAGCAGCCTATTCAGCTCTGGGGCCAACGTCCTGACTTTC
TRBV29-1,.,TRBJ2-3,TRBD2,CSVLAGGTTDTQYF,TGCAGCGTGCTAGCGGGAGGTACCACAGATACGCAGTATTTT
TRBV4-3,.,TRBJ1-2,.,CASSQVITDSYSATYGYTF,TGCGCCAGCAGCCAAGTAATAACGGACTCATACTCAGCAACATATGGCTACACCTTC
TRBV6-4,few,TRBJ2-3,.,CASSDPGRGDTQYF,TGTGCCAGCAGTGACCCGGGGCGCGGAGATACGCAGTATTTT
TRBV7-2,.,TRBJ2-1,TRBD2,CASRLTPGLAGSNEQFF,TGTGCCAGCAGACTAACCCCCGGACTAGCGGGTTCCAATGAGCAGTTCTTC
TRBV5-8,.,TRBJ2-2,.,CASSLEAGERIGSGELFF,TGTGCCAGCAGCTTGGAAGCAGGGGAAAGAATAGGGTCCGGGGAGCTGTTTTTT
TRBV30,.,TRBJ2-5,.,CAWSANIRETQYF,TGTGCCTGGAGCGCCAACATCCGGGAGACCCAATACTTC
TRBV28,.,TRBJ1-4,.,CATKTSTNEKLFF,TGTGCCACGAAAACTTCAACTAATGAAAAACTGTTTTTT
TRBV11-2,.,TRBJ1-1,.,CASSLGMTLWTANGAFF,TGTGCCAGCAGCTTGGGGATGACCCTTTGGACAGCAAATGGCGCTTTCTTT
TRBV6-1,.,TRBJ1-4,.,CASSDREDEKLFF,TGTGCCAGCAGTGACAGGGAGGATGAAAAACTGTTTTTT